Each of the 21 T cell receptor beta chains below was sequenced from the same sample in a study of cytomegalovirus exposure and HLA in healthy donors. In the PCR, 60 Vbeta and 13 Jbeta primers were used. TCRdb's copy holds only in-frame clones and misses some; the assay was immunoSEQ multiplex PCR. The sample holds roughly 120,000 clones. Input material: PBMCs. These TCRs come from a man between 18 and 29 years old in good health and CMV-seronegative.

V gene TRBV4-2 combines with J gene TRBJ2-2; TRBD1 matches at 7 bases. Germline V gives CDR1 LGHNA, CDR2 YNFKEQ. CDR3 length: 15 residues. V was pared by 4 bases and J by 4 bases, with 6 bases of the junction left unmatched. In DNA, the CDR3 is TGTGCCAGCAGCCGGGACAGCACGAGCACCGGGGAGCTGTTTTTT. This translates into CASSRDSTSTGELFF.

Here the CDR3 DNA reads TGTGCCACCAGCAGAGGAGAGGGTTCATTTTATGGCTACACCTTC. This sequence encodes CATSRGEGSFYGYTF. The chain uses TRBV15 and TRBJ1-2; no clear D. With 1 base removed from V and 5 bases from J, the gap between germline ends came to 14 bases. The CDR3 has 15 residues. Germline CDR1 LNHNV, CDR2 YYDKDF (reference sequence).

This chain links TRBV5-1 with TRBJ2-1; 14 nucleotides align to TRBD2. In germline, CDR1 is SGHRS, CDR2 YFSETQ. V shed 1 base and J 5 bases; nucleotides not matched to a gene: 8. The CDR3 length is 18 residues. CDR3 DNA: TGCGCCAGCAGCTTGCTCCCGGGACTAGCGGGGGAGAACAATGAGCAGTTCTTC. This translates into CASSLLPGLAGENNEQFF. Based on the CDR3 plus reference TRBV5-1 and TRBJ2-1, the full variable domain is KAGVTQTPRYLIKTRGQQVTLSCSPISGHRSVSWYQQTPGQGLQFLFEYFSETQRNKGNFPGRFSGRQFSNSRSEMNVSTLELGDSALYLCASSLLPGLAGENNEQFFGPGTRLTVL.

This sequence joins TRBV27 and TRBJ1-5, with D possibly matching TRBD1 (5 bases). V dropped 8 bases and J dropped 3 bases, with 17 bases sitting between them. The germline CDR1 and CDR2 sequences are MNHEY and SMNVEV (reference sequence). The CDR3 has 15 residues. The DNA for the CDR3 is TGTGCCAGCTCCCCTTTCTGGGGGGACAATCAGCCCCAGCATTTT. It translates to CASSPFWGDNQPQHF.

CDR3: CSGGSGWGMWSVRTSGSEQFF. The CDR3 DNA follows: TGCAGCGGGGGATCGGGGTGGGGGATGTGGAGTGTCAGGACTAGCGGCTCTGAGCAGTTCTTC. This chain joins TRBV29-1 and TRBJ2-1, with 10 bases fitting TRBD2. CDR3 length: 21 amino acids. Unmatched junction bases numbered 33, after V lost 7 bases and J lost 9 bases. Germline V gene lookup returns CDR1 SQVTM and CDR2 ANQGSEA.

The chain carries TRBV15 and TRBJ1-2, with 10 bases matching TRBD1. The length of the CDR3 is 17 residues. V was clipped by 5 bases and J by 2 bases; unmatched bases: 11. Germline-derived CDR1 and CDR2 are LNHNV and YYDKDF (reference sequence). CDR3 loop: CATSHGPPGQGNYGYTF. The CDR3 bases are TGTGCCACCAGCCACGGCCCCCCGGGACAGGGGAACTATGGCTACACCTTC. Supplemented by reference TRBV15 and TRBJ1-2, the full variable domain reads DAMVIQNPRYQVTQFGKPVTLSCSQTLNHNVMYWYQQKSSQAPKLLFHYYDKDFNNEADTPDNFQSRRPNTSFCFLDIRSPGLGDTAMYLCATSHGPPGQGNYGYTFGSGTRLTVV.

The V gene is TRBV5-5, the J gene TRBJ2-2, with no clear D. CDR3 length: 14 amino acids. V was cut by 5 bases and J by 7 bases, with 15 bases left in between. The V gene's germline CDR1 is SGHKS and CDR2 YYEKEE (reference sequence). The CDR3 nucleotides read TGTGCCAGCAGTTTACCCAAAACGGGCGGGGAGCTGTTTTTT. It specifies CASSLPKTGGELFF.

The V call is TRBV19, the J call TRBJ2-1, with 13 nucleotides matching TRBD2. Germline CDR1 reads LNHDA; CDR2 reads SQIVND (reference sequence). The CDR3 is made up of 15 amino acids. The CDR3 bases are TGTGCAGTGGCAGGGACTAGCGGGGATTACAATGAGCAGTTCTTC. Amino acids: CAVAGTSGDYNEQFF.

V gene TRBV7-2 combines with J gene TRBJ1-1; 7 nucleotides agree with TRBD1. Germline loops: CDR1 SGHTA, CDR2 FQGNSA. This CDR3 contains 13 residues. J lost 4 bases, V lost 4 bases, and 3 bases had no gene match. CDR3 in amino acids: CASSSRGITEAFF. CDR3 coding DNA: TGTGCCAGCAGCTCCAGGGGGATCACTGAAGCTTTCTTT.

The rearrangement uses TRBV6-5 and TRBJ1-5, with D maybe TRBD1 (6 bases). Trimming removed 10 bases from V and 2 bases from J, with 18 bases in between. Germline loops: CDR1 MNHEY, CDR2 SVGAGI. The CDR3 spans 15 residues. The CDR3: CATAETGSRNQPQHF. The CDR3 DNA reads TGTGCCACCGCGGAAACAGGGTCCCGCAATCAGCCCCAGCATTTT.

CDR3 in DNA: TGTGCCAGCAGTGGGTCGACTAGCGGGGGACTCTACGAGCAGTACTTC. It translates to CASSGSTSGGLYEQYF. The chain employs TRBV27 and TRBJ2-7; 12 bases fit TRBD2. V trimming: 5 bases; J trimming: 3 bases; junction bases outside the gene matches: 8. The CDR3 covers 16 residues. Germline values: CDR1 MNHEY, CDR2 SMNVEV (reference sequence).

The chain employs TRBV2 and TRBJ1-2, with a tentative D call TRBD1 (5 bases). CDR3 length equals 14 residues. Trimming removed 10 bases from V and 5 bases from J, with 20 bases in between. Germline CDR1 and CDR2: SNHLY and FYNNEI. The CDR3: CATDRGGRGYGYTF. The CDR3 bases are TGTGCCACCGATCGGGGGGGTCGTGGTTATGGCTACACCTTC.

The rearrangement uses TRBV28 and TRBJ2-7; TRBD2 matches at 9 bases. Germline V gives CDR1 MDHEN, CDR2 SYDVKM. This CDR3 is 16 amino acids long. With V trimmed by 5 bases and J by 7 bases, 15 bases remained unmatched. CDR3 protein: CASSNTGREGPQEQYF. Here the CDR3 DNA reads TGTGCCAGCAGTAACACGGGGCGGGAGGGCCCTCAAGAGCAGTACTTC.

The rearrangement links TRBV19 to TRBJ1-2, with no clear D. The CDR3 totals 13 residues. Germline lookup yields CDR1 LNHDA and CDR2 SQIVND (reference sequence). V lost 4 bases and J lost 4, with 10 bases in between. The CDR3 is CASSNPWSYGYTF. Written as DNA, the CDR3 is TGTGCCAGTAGTAACCCATGGAGCTATGGCTACACCTTC.

This sequence joins TRBV6-6 and TRBJ2-1, with D perhaps TRBD2 (6 bases). V shed 4 bases and J shed 9 bases, with 10 bases lying between them. CDR1 MNHNY and CDR2 SVGAGI come from the germline V gene (reference sequence). This CDR3 region has 12 residues. The CDR3 sequence: CASSSMGGEQFF. CDR3 DNA: TGTGCCAGCAGTTCTATGGGGGGTGAGCAGTTCTTC.

The chain employs TRBV4-1 and TRBJ2-7; 9 nucleotides align to TRBD1. Trimming took 3 bases from V and 0 from J; bases not matched to a gene: 6. The CDR3 spans 16 residues. Per the germline V gene, CDR1 is MGHRA and CDR2 is YSYEKL. The CDR3 nucleotides are TGCGCCAGCAGCCACCTTGACAGGGGGAGCTCCTACGAGCAGTACTTC. Protein sequence: CASSHLDRGSSYEQYF.

V gene TRBV7-9 combines with J gene TRBJ2-1; D is unresolved. Trimming took 4 bases from V and 10 from J, leaving 11 bases between them. The germline CDR1 and CDR2 sequences are SEHNR and FQNEAQ (reference sequence). The CDR3 has 12 amino acids. The CDR3 DNA is TGTGCCAGCAGCTCTACCAGCGCGGAGCAGTTCTTC. Its protein is CASSSTSAEQFF.

The chain joins TRBV19 to TRBJ1-5; 12 bases agree with TRBD1. This CDR3 is built from 18 residues. Losses at the gene ends were 6 bases for V and 2 bases for J; bases not matched to a gene: 11. Germline V CDR1 and CDR2: LNHDA, SQIVND (reference sequence). The CDR3 reads CASRTRDRGLEGNQPQHF. The CDR3 bases are TGTGCCAGTAGAACCCGGGACAGGGGGCTTGAAGGCAATCAGCCCCAGCATTTT.

V is TRBV15 and J is TRBJ2-1; 9 nucleotides match TRBD2. V was pared by 0 bases and J by 9 bases, with 9 bases of the junction left unmatched. Per germline, CDR1 LNHNV and CDR2 YYDKDF (reference sequence). The CDR3 length is 16 residues. The CDR3 coding sequence is TGTGCCACCAGCAGAGATGTTCTAGCGGGGAGCGGTGAGCAGTTCTTC. It codes for CATSRDVLAGSGEQFF.

The rearrangement joins TRBV7-9 to TRBJ1-5, with D possibly being TRBD1 (5 bases). V dropped 4 bases and J dropped 2 bases, with 21 bases sitting between them. Germline V CDR1 and CDR2: SEHNR, FQNEAQ (reference sequence). There are 18 residues in the CDR3. CDR3: CASSSLGDSSGGNQPQHF. CDR3 DNA: TGTGCCAGCAGCTCCCTCGGCGACAGTTCGGGCGGCAATCAGCCCCAGCATTTT. Full variable domain (remainder filled in from reference TRBV7-9 and TRBJ1-5): DTGVSQNPRHKITKRGQNVTFRCDPISEHNRLYWYRQTLGQGPEFLTYFQNEAQLEKSRLLSDRFSAERPKGSFSTLEIQRTEQGDSAMYLCASSSLGDSSGGNQPQHFGDGTRLSIL.

The chain recombines TRBV2 with TRBJ1-4; TRBD1 aligns across 11 bases. Germline CDR1 and CDR2: SNHLY and FYNNEI. The CDR3 is 17 amino acids. Losses at the gene ends were 7 bases for V and 8 bases for J; bases not matched to a gene: 15. This CDR3 reads CASIYLVRGTGGEKLFF. The CDR3 DNA reads as TGTGCCAGCATTTATCTCGTTCGGGGGACAGGGGGGGAAAAACTGTTTTTT.